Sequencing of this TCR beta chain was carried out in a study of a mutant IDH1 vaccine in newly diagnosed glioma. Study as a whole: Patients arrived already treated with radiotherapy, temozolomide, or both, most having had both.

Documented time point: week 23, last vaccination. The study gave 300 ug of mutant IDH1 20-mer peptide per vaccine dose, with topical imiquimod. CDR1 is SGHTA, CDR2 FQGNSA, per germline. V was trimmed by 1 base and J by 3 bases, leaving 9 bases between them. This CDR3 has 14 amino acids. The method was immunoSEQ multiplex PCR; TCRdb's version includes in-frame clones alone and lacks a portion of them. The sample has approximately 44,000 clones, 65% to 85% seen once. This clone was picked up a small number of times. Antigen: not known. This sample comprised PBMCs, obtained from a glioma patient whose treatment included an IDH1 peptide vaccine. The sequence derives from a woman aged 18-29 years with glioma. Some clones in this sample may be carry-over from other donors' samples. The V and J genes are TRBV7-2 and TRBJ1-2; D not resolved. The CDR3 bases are TGTGCCAGCAGCTTAGGGAAGGCATACTATGGCTACACCTTC. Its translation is CASSLGKAYYGYTF.